The text below deals with one T cell receptor (beta chain). Its antigen is currently unknown. Sequencing was performed with immunoSEQ multiplex PCR; in TCRdb, only in-frame clones are kept and a portion is missing. The sample holds about 36,000 clones, about four fifths seen once. CD4 enrichment then naive enrichment separated naive from memory CD4+ cells. 90,000 to 100,000 naive or memory CD4+ cells were cultured with CEF peptides for around eleven days. Germline CDR1 and CDR2: SGHVS and FQNEAQ. V was clipped by 5 bases and J by 6 bases; unmatched bases: 21. The CDR3 spans 20 residues. This sample is part of a study of CD4 T cells in relation to SARS-CoV-2 and coronaviruses. Study information: ViraFEST: roughly ten-day antigen culture of PBMCs, then TCR beta CDR3 sequencing.

The sequenced sample was naive CD4+ T cells from PBMCs, cultured in vitro. The subset here: naive CD4+ T cells isolated by negative enrichment. This chain uses TRBV7-8 with TRBJ2-1, with 11 bases matching TRBD2. The sequence was obtained from an adult with COVID-19. The CDR3 sequence is CASSGRGPGAIAGGFNEQFF. CDR3 coding DNA: TGTGCCAGCAGCGGCCGGGGTCCAGGGGCAATAGCGGGAGGGTTCAATGAGCAGTTCTTC.